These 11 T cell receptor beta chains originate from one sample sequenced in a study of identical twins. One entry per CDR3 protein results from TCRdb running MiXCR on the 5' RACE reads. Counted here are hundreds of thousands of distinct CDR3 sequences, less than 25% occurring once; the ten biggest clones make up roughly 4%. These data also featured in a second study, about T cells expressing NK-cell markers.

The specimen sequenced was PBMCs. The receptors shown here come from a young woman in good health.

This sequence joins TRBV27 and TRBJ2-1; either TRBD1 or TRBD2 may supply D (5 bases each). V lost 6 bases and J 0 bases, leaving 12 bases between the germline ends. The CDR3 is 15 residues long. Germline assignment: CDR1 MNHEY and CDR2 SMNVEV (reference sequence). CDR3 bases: TGTGCCAGCAGAACGGGGCAGACCTCCTACAATGAGCAGTTCTTC. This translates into CASRTGQTSYNEQFF.

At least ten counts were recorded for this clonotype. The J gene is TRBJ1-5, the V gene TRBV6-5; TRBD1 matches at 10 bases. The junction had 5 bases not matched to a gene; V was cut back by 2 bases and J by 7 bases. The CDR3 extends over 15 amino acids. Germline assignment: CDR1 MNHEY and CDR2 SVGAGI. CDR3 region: CASSYGQGGVQPQHF. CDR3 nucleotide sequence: TGTGCCAGCAGTTACGGACAGGGGGGCGTCCAGCCCCAGCATTTT.

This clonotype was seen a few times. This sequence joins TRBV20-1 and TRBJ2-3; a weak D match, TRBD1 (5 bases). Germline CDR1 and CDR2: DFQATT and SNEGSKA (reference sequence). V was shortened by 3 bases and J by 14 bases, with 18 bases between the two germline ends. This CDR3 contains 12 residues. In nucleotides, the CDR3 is TGCAGTGCTAGGGGTGCCGATCAGGGTTGGTATTTT. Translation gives CSARGADQGWYF.

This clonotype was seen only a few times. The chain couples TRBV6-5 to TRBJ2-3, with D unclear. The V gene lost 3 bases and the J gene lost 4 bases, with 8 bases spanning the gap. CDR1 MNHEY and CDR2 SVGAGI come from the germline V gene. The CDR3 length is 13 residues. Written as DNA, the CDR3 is TGTGCCAGCAGTTATGGCGACGCAGATACGCAGTATTTT. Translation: CASSYGDADTQYF.

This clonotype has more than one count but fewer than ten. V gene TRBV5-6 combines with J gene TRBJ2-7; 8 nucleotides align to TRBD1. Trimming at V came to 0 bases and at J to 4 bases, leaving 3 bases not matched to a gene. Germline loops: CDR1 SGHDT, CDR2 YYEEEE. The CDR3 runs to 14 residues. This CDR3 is CASSLGDRIYEQYF. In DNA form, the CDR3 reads TGTGCCAGCAGCTTGGGGGACAGGATTTACGAGCAGTACTTC.

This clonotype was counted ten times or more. Here the CDR3 DNA reads TGCGCCAGCAGCCAAGATGGGACTAGTATCGCGCAGTACTTC. This gives the protein CASSQDGTSIAQYF. The V gene is TRBV4-3, the J gene TRBJ2-7, with 8 positions matching TRBD2. V lost 0 bases to trimming and J lost 9 bases; unmatched junction nucleotides: 7. This CDR3 is 14 amino acids long. Germline loops: CDR1 LGHNA, CDR2 YSLEER.

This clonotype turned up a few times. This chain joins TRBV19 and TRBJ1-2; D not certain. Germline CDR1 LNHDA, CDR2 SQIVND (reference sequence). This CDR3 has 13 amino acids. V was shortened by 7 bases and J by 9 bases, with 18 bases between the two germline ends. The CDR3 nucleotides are TGTGCCAGTATTCGGTTGCCGGGTCCGAGCTACACCTTC. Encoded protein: CASIRLPGPSYTF.

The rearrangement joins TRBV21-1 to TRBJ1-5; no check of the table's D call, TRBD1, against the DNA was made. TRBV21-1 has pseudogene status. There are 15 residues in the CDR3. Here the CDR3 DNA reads TGTGCCAGCAGCAAAGTCCGGGTTAGCAATCAGCCCCAGCATTTT. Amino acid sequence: CASSKVRVSNQPQHF.

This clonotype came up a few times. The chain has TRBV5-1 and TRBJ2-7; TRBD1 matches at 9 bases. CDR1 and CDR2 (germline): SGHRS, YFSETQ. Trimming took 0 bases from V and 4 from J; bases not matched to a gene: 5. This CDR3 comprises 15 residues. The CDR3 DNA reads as TGCGCCAGCAGCTTGGCTTGGACAGGGGAGTACGAGCAGTACTTC. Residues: CASSLAWTGEYEQYF.

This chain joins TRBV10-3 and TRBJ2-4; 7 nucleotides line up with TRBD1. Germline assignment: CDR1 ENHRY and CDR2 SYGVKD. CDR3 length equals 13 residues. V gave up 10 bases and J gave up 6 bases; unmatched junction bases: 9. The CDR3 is CATSGGGGNIQYF. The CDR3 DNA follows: TGTGCCACCTCAGGGGGTGGGGGAAACATTCAGTACTTC.

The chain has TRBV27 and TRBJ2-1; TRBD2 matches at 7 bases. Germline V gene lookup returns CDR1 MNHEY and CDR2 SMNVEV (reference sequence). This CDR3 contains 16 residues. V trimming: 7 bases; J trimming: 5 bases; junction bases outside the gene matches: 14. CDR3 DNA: TGTGCCAGCACAAATTCGCGGGGGAGGAATGACAATGAGCAGTTCTTC. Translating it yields CASTNSRGRNDNEQFF.